Sequencing of this T cell receptor beta chain was carried out in a study of response to subunit inactivated influenza vaccine. Study-level points and caveats: Only a handful of new T cells, the authors suggested, are recruited with each seasonal influenza vaccination.

One entry per CDR3 protein, called by TCRdb with MiXCR from the RT-PCR reads. Among under 850,000 distinct CDR3 sequences listed, around 20% were seen once. With regard to this clonotype: No antigen is known for it.

In germline, CDR1 is SNHLY, CDR2 FYNNEI. V was trimmed by 7 bases and J by 3 bases, leaving 12 bases between them. CDR3 size: 13 residues. The origin of this receptor is a man aged 45-65 years who received an inactivated influenza vaccine. The chain links TRBV2 to TRBJ1-2; the D gene is possibly TRBD1 (5 bases). The sequencing used PBMCs from blood, collected 5 days after vaccination. The CDR3 bases are TGTGCCAGCATCCAGGGAGGGGACTATGGCTACACCTTC. It is translated as CASIQGGDYGYTF. Full variable domain (outside the CDR3, taken from reference TRBV2 and TRBJ1-2): EPEVTQTPSHQVTQMGQEVILRCVPISNHLYFYWYRQILGQKVEFLVSFYNNEISEKSEIFDDQFSVERPDGSNFTLKIRSTKLEDSAMYFCASIQGGDYGYTFGSGTRLTVV.